This T cell receptor (beta chain) was retrieved from a study of blood T cell repertoires in COVID-19. At the level of the study: There were acute and convalescent COVID-19 samples, and they came from the United States, Italy and Spain. Sample material is recorded as cDNA or gDNA derived from T cells, B-cell-depleted T cells, or PBMCs.

The germline gives CDR1 SGHKS, CDR2 YYEKEE (reference sequence). Trimming at V came to 3 bases and at J to 5 bases, leaving 11 bases not matched to a gene. The CDR3 length is 17 residues. Authors' methods: Amplified reference gene primers provided the basis for estimating nucleated cell counts. Produced via immunoSEQ multiplex PCR; TCRdb's table is partial and in-frame only. That table supplies the V and J calls and clone size; D and trimming were determined from the DNA. The sample records under 300,000 clones, more than 65% being singletons. This TCR came from a man aged 50 to 59 who had recovered from COVID-19. The sample comprised PBMCs or T cells enriched from blood (not recorded which). V is TRBV5-5 and J is TRBJ2-5; 12 bases are a match to TRBD2. In DNA, the CDR3 is TGTGCCAGCAGCTCATACACAACTAGCGGGAGGCATGAGACCCAGTACTTC. Its translation is CASSSYTTSGRHETQYF.